What follows is one T cell receptor beta chain and its context. It has no known antigen specificity. Base qualities were left out, and no much larger clone turns up one base away. TCRbeta CDR3 regions were sequenced with the immunoSEQ Assay. After extraction, genomic DNA underwent amplification by bias-controlled multiplex PCR, followed by high-throughput sequencing. The authors processed their data as follows. To quantify the absolute abundance of each unique TCRbeta CDR3 region, sequences were collapsed and filtered. T cell fraction was estimated by normalizing TCRbeta template counts to usable DNA, which was measured by amplifying reference genes present in all nucleated cells. Repertoire TCRs were annotated as SARS-CoV-2-specific by exact matching of V gene, CDR3 amino acid sequence and J gene to a known reactive TCR set. The reference SARS-CoV-2 TCR set was obtained from MIRA and was filtered for enrichment in COVID-19-positive ImmuneCODE repertoires, whereby public or cross-reactive TCRs were removed. Using the MIRA antigens, annotated TCRs were further analysed by specific ORF or by position within an ORF. Breadth was defined as the number of annotated unique rearrangements divided by the total number of unique productive rearrangements, and depth was defined as the summed frequency of the annotated unique rearrangements. Two-sided Wilcoxon rank-sum tests were applied when comparing TCR breadth between groups. This immuneACCESS table, as held by TCRdb, lists in-frame sequences with V and J called but not all clones. Of the missing ones, under half trace to an unresolved V gene in checked studies; the others have no known cause. D and trimming come from the DNA, and the V and J calls and clone size come from that table. This sample gives roughly 380,000 clones in total; 70% to 90% of them show up just once. The ten largest account for about 3.5% of the sample.

These data originate in a study of Ad26.COV2.S vaccination and SARS-CoV-2 variants (dated by TCRdb to the early 2020s). Context from the whole study: Vaccine-arm donors came from COV1001, a multicentre, randomized, double-blind, placebo-controlled phase I-IIa trial of Ad26.COV2.S in healthy adults. The specificity and breadth of SARS-CoV-2-reactive T cell receptors after Ad26.COV2.S vaccination were assessed by TCRbeta repertoire sequencing. Trial participants were randomized into five groups of five: low-dose or high-dose Ad26.COV2.S given once or twice, or placebo on both occasions. The TCR-sequenced set comprised about 32 samples: around 20 Ad26.COV2.S vaccine recipients, 5 placebo recipients and 8 SARS-CoV-2 convalescent individuals. Ad26.COV2.S was administered intramuscularly at 5 x 10^10 or 1 x 10^11 viral particles, either as a single shot or as two shots given 56 days apart. Investigators did not know the trial group allocation while performing experiments and assessing outcomes.

Findings and caveats that apply to the study as a whole: According to the authors, total T cell responses may have been underestimated by the TCR breadth and depth analyses. Comparable non-spike TCR breadth was observed between vaccine and placebo recipients, consistent with only spike being contained in the vaccine. Comparing responses between vaccine doses or regimens was not something the study was powered to do. Higher spike-specific TCR breadth was observed in Ad26.COV2.S recipients than in placebo recipients (P = 0.0014). After vaccination, substantial breadth of spike-specific CD8+ and CD4+ T cell responses was reported.

Taken from cysteine to phenylalanine, the CDR3 has 12 residues. The entry retains the CDR3 DNA only, 36 bases that are in frame from base 1. CDR1 and CDR2 were assigned from the germline V gene as MDHEN and SYDVKM. Between the V and J ends, shortened by 6 bases and 6 bases respectively, the junction contains 12 bases. The sample's treatment or condition label, decoded: approximately 18 received Ad26.COV2.S at low or high dose, single or two shots; about five received placebo; per-sample allocation not given. Repertoires of vaccine and placebo recipients were sequenced from samples collected on day 63 after the first injection. Cohort 1b enrolled about two dozen adults aged 18-55 years at a single site in Boston, USA, between 29 July and 7 August 2020. Ad26.COV2.S was a replication-incompetent adenovirus type 26 vector that expressed a prefusion-stabilized SARS-CoV-2 spike protein derived from the original Wuhan strain.

This sequence was found in a person between 18 and 65 years old who received the Ad26.COV2.S COVID-19 vaccine or a placebo. Here the sequenced sample was peripheral blood, taken in a trial of Ad26.COV2.S vaccine versus placebo. Rearrangement joined TRBV28 to TRBJ2-7; the D gene lacks a confident call. The nucleotides are TGTGCCAGCAGGCCAAGCGTAGGCGAGCAGTACTTC. Its protein is CASRPSVGEQYF.